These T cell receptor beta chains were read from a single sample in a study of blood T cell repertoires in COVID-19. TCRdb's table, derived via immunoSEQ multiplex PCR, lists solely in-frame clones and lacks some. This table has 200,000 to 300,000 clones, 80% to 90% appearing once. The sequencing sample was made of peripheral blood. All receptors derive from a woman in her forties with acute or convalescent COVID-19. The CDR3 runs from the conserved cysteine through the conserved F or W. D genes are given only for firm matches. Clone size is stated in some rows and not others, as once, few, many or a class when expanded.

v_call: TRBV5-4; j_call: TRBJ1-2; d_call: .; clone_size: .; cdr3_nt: TGTGCCAGCAGCTTGGAAGTGAGAAGTCTTAGCTATGGCTACACCTTC; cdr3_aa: CASSLEVRSLSYGYTF
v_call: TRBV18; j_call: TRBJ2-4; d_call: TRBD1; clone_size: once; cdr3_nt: TGTGCCAGCTCACCACCGGCAGGGGGAAACATTCAGTACTTC; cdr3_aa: CASSPPAGGNIQYF
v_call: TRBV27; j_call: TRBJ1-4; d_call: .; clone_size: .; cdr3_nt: TGTGCCAGCAGGAGGCTCGGAGGAAAACTGTTTTTT; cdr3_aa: CASRRLGGKLFF
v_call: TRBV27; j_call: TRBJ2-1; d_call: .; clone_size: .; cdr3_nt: TGTGCCAGCAGTTCCAGGGGGGCGGCCGGCAATGAGCAGTTCTTC; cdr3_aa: CASSSRGAAGNEQFF
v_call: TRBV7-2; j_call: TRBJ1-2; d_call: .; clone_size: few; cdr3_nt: TGTGCCAGCAGCTTAGGGACGGACATCGGTGGCTACACCTTC; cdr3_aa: CASSLGTDIGGYTF
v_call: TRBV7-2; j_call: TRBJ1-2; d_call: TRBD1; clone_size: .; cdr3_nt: TGTGCCAGCAGCCCGGACAGGGGAGAGGTCTATGGCTACACCTTC; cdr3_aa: CASSPDRGEVYGYTF
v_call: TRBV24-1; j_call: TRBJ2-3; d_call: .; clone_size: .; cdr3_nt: TGTGCCACCAGTGATCCTTCAGATACGCAGTATTTT; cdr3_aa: CATSDPSDTQYF
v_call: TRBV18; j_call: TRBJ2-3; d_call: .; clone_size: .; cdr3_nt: TGTGCCAGCTCACCCCCCTCGCAGACAGATACGCAGTATTTT; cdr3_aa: CASSPPSQTDTQYF
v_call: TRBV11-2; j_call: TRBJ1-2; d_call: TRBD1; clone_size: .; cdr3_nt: TGTGCCAGCAGCATCCAGGGACAGGGCTATGGCTACACCTTC; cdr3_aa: CASSIQGQGYGYTF
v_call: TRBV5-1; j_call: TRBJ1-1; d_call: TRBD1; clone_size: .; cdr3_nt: TGCGCCAGCAGCCCAGGACAGGCCCCCAACACTGAAGCTTTCTTT; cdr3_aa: CASSPGQAPNTEAFF
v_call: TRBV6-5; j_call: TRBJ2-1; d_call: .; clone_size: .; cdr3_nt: TGTGCCAGCGGGAGAAGCTACAATGAGCAGTTCTTC; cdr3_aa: CASGRSYNEQFF
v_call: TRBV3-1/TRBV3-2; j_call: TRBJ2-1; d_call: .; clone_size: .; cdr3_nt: TGTGCCAGCAGCCAAGAGGGAGTGGGTGAGCAGTTCTTC; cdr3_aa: CASSQEGVGEQFF
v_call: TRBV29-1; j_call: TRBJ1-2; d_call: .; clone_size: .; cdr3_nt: TGCAGCGTTGATCTGGCCAGCTATGGCTACACCTTC; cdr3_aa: CSVDLASYGYTF
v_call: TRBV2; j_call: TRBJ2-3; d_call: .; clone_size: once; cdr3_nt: TGTGCCAGCGGGGGCATCACAGATACGCAGTATTTT; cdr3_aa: CASGGITDTQYF
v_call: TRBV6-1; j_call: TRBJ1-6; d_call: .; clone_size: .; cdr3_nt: TGTGCCAGCAGTGAAAGGTCAGGGTATAATTCACCCCTCCACTTT; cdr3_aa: CASSERSGYNSPLHF
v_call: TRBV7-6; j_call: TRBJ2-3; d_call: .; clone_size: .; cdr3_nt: TGTGCCAGCAGCTTTGGCGGGACCGATGAGAGGGATACGCAGTATTTT; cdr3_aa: CASSFGGTDERDTQYF
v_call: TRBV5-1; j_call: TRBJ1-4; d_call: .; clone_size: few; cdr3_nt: TGCGCCAGCAGCTTCAACCCACCGGATGAGGGTAATGAAAAACTGTTTTTT; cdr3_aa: CASSFNPPDEGNEKLFF
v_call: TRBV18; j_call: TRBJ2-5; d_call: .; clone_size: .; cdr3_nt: TGTGCCAGCTCACCTCGGGAGACCCAGTACTTC; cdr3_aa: CASSPRETQYF
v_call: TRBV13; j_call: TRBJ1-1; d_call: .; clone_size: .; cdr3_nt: TGTGCCAGCAGCCCTGGGCAGGGACAAAAAAGTAACACTGAAGCTTTCTTT; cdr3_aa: CASSPGQGQKSNTEAFF
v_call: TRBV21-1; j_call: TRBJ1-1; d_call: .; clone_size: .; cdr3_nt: TGTGCCAGCAGCAAGCTCAGGCGCATGAACACTGAAGCTTTCTTT; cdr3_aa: CASSKLRRMNTEAFF
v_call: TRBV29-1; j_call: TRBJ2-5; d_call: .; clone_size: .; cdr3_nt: TGCAGCGTTGAGGGGTACGGGGAAGAGACCCAGTACTTC; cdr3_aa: CSVEGYGEETQYF
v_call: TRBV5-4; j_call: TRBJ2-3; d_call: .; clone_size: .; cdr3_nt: TGTGCCAGCAGCTTGGCCAGGGGAGCCGATACGCAGTATTTT; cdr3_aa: CASSLARGADTQYF
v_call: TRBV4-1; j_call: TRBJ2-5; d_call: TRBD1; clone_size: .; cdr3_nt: TGCGCCAGCAGCCAGACAGGGGGGGAGACCCAGTACTTC; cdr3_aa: CASSQTGGETQYF
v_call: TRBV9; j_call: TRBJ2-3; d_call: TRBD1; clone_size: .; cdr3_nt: TGTGCCAGCAGCGGGGACAGGGGGCTTCTCACAGATACGCAGTATTTT; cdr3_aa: CASSGDRGLLTDTQYF
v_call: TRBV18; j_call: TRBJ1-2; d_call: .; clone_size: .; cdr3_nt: TGTGCCAGCTCACCCTCATACAGGGATGGCTACACCTTC; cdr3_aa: CASSPSYRDGYTF
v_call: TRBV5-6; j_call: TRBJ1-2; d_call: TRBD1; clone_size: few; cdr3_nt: TGTGCCAGCAGCTTGGTGCCGGGACAGGGGCACTATGGCTACACCTTC; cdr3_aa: CASSLVPGQGHYGYTF
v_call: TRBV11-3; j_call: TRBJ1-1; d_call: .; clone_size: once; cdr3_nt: TGTGCCAGCAGCTTGGGAGGTGGGGGTGAAGCTTTCTTT; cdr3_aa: CASSLGGGGEAFF
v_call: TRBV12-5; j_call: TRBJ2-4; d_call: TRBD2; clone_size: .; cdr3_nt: TGTGCTAGTGGTGATGGGACTAGCGGGGGACTAGCCAAAAACATTCAGTACTTC; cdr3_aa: CASGDGTSGGLAKNIQYF
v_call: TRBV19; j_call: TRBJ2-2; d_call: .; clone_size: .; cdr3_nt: TGTGCCAGTAGTATAGAGGCCGGACTCCCCAAACGGGCCACCGGGGAGCTGTTTTTT; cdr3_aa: CASSIEAGLPKRATGELFF
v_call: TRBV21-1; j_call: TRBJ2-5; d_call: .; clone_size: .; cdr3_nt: TGTGCCAGCCCCTGGGGGTCGACAGGACCACAAGAGACCCAGTACTTC; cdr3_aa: CASPWGSTGPQETQYF
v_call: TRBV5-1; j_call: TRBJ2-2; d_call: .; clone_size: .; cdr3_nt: TGCGCCAGCAGCTTGGGGCCTAGCGCAGCGAACACCGGGGAGCTGTTTTTT; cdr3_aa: CASSLGPSAANTGELFF
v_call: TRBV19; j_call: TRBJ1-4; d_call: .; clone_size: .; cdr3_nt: TGTGCCAGTATCGGGGACTCCAATGAAAAACTGTTTTTT; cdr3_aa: CASIGDSNEKLFF